The T cell receptor (beta chain) described here comes from a study of blood T cells in healthy people across ages. Background on the study: About one barcoded beta molecule per two T cells came from capture by template switching. General study points: TCR beta diversity tracked closely with naive T cell percentage. A roughly linear fall in TCR beta diversity per million T cells was seen with increasing age.

Sample donors were healthy Caucasian individuals that came from Russia, aged roughly 6 to 95. With a J-beta primer mix and a sample-barcoded 5' primer, a second PCR ran about 7 to 12 cycles. TCRdb reprocessed the 5' RACE reads via MiXCR and lists one record per CDR3 protein. In the table there are around 1,000,000 distinct CDR3 sequences, about two fifths of which are singletons. This CDR3 is 17 amino acids long. Germline values: CDR1 MGHRA, CDR2 YSYEKL. The V and J ends lost 2 bases and 9 bases respectively, with 20 bases between them. As regards this clonotype: Its antigen is unidentified.

The V gene is TRBV4-1, the J gene TRBJ1-6; D ambiguous. The origin of this receptor is a man aged 18 to 29 in good health. Sequencing was carried out using blood. Here the CDR3 DNA reads TGCGCCAGCAGCCAACCCCTGATGGGAGTGGGGAGTTCACCCCTCCACTTT. Amino acids: CASSQPLMGVGSSPLHF.